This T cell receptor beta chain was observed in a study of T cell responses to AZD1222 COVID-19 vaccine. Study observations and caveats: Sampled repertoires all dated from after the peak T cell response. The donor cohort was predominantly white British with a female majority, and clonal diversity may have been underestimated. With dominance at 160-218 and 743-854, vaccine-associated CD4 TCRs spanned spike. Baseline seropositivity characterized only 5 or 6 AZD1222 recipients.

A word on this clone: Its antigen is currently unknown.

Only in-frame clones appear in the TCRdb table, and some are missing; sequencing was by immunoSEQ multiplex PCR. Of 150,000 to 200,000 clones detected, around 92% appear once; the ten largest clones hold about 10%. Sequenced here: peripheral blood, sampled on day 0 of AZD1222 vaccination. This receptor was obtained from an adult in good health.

The CDR3 region has the DNA TGTGCCAGCAGTGATTCTGGGACTAGCGGGCGACCGAAGGAGACCCAGTACTTC. The encoded protein is CASSDSGTSGRPKETQYF. This sequence joins TRBV25-1 and TRBJ2-5, with 12 bases that match TRBD2. From germline, CDR1 is MGHDK and CDR2 SYGVNS. The CDR3 totals 18 residues. The V and J ends lost 3 bases and 5 bases, in that order; junction bases with no gene match: 13. The full variable domain, with the rest looked up from reference TRBV25-1 and TRBJ2-5, is EADIYQTPRYLVIGTGKKITLECSQTMGHDKMYWYQQDPGMELHLIHYSYGVNSTEKGDLSSESTVSRIRTEHFPLTLESARPSHTSQYLCASSDSGTSGRPKETQYFGPGTRLLVL.